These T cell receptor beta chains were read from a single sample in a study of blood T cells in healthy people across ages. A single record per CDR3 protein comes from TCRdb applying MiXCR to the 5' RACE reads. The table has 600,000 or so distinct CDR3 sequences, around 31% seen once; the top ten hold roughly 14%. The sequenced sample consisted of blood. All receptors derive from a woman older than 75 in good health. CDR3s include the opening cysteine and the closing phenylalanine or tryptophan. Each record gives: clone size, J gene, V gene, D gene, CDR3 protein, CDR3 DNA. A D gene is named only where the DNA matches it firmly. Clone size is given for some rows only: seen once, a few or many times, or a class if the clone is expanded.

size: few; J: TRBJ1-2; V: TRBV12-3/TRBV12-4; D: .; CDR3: CASGSTANYGYTF; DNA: TGTGCCAGCGGGTCGACAGCGAACTATGGCTACACCTTC
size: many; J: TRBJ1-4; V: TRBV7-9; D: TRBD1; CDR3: CASSSGQGIAANEKLFF; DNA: TGTGCCAGCAGCTCCGGACAGGGAATCGCGGCTAATGAAAAACTGTTTTTT
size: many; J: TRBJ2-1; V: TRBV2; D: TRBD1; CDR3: CASRIQGAFEQFF; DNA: TGTGCCAGCAGGATACAGGGGGCATTTGAGCAGTTCTTC
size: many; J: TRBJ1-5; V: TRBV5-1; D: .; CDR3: CASSLDGGGFQPQHF; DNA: TGCGCCAGCAGCTTGGACGGAGGGGGTTTCCAGCCCCAGCATTTT
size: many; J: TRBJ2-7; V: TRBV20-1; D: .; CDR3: CSAREDTSSYEQYF; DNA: TGCAGTGCTAGAGAGGACACAAGCTCCTACGAGCAGTACTTC
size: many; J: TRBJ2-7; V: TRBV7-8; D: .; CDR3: CASSLVGRDSYEQYF; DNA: TGTGCCAGCAGCTTAGTCGGCAGGGACTCCTACGAGCAGTACTTC
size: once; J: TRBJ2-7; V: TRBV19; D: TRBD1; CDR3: CASSTSGTGCYEQYF; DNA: TGTGCCAGTAGTACGTCCGGGACAGGATGCTACGAGCAGTACTTC
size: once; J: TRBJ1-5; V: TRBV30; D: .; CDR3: CAWILNQPQHF; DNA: TGTGCCTGGATTCTGAATCAGCCCCAGCATTTT
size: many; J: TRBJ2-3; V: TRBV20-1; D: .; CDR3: CSASKRQGVGDTQYF; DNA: TGCAGTGCTAGTAAGCGTCAGGGAGTAGGAGATACGCAGTATTTT
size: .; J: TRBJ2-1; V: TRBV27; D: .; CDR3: CASTPDTGILSYNEQFF; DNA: TGTGCCAGCACCCCGGATACCGGTATACTTTCCTACAATGAGCAGTTCTTC
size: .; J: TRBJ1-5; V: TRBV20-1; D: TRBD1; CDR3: CSVETGGSNQPQHF; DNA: TGCAGTGTCGAGACAGGGGGTAGCAATCAGCCCCAGCATTTT
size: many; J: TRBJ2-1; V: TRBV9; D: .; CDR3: CASSVEGGALEQFF; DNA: TGTGCCAGCAGCGTAGAAGGGGGGGCCCTCGAGCAGTTCTTC
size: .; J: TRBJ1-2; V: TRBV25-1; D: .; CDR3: CASSPARAEVYGYTF; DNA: TGTGCCAGCAGCCCCGCTAGGGCCGAAGTCTATGGCTACACCTTC
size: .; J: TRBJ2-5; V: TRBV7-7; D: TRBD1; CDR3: CASSPTGTAETQYF; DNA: TGTGCCAGCAGCCCGACAGGGACCGCAGAGACCCAGTACTTC
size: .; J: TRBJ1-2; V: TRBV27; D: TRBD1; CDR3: CASSLRGARDSNYGYTF; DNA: TGTGCCAGCAGTTTAAGGGGGGCCCGGGACAGCAACTATGGCTACACCTTC
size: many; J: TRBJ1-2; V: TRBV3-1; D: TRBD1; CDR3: CASSLRGQVNYGYTF; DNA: TGTGCCAGCAGCTTACGGGGACAGGTGAACTATGGCTACACCTTC
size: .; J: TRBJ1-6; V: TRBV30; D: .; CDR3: CAWRDGLNSPLHF; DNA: TGTGCCTGGAGGGACGGCTTAAATTCACCCCTCCACTTT
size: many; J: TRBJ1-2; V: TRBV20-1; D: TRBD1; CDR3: CSARVPGQGIRGYGYTF; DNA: TGCAGTGCTAGAGTTCCGGGACAGGGGATTCGGGGCTATGGCTACACCTTC
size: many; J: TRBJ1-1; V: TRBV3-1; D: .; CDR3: CASSQDWGNTEAFF; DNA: TGTGCCAGCAGCCAAGATTGGGGAAACACTGAAGCTTTCTTT
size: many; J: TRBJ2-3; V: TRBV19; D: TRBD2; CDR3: CASSTQLRPGLAASTDTQYF; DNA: TGTGCCAGTAGTACCCAGCTCAGACCGGGACTAGCGGCGAGCACAGATACGCAGTATTTT